This T cell receptor (beta chain) emerged from a study of T cells in narcolepsy. Overall study: Patients with NT1 or NT2 and healthy control donors were enrolled.

This clone was seen a handful of times. The antigen is not known. Broader study findings: Healthy controls reportedly lacked the autoreactive clonotypes serially found in patients' blood. Autoreactive HCRT-specific and TRIB2-specific clonotypes were marked in same-patient CSF-versus-blood CD4+ comparisons.

V dropped 6 bases and J dropped 5 bases, with 13 bases sitting between them. Germline V lookup: CDR1 GTSNPN, CDR2 SVGIG (reference sequence). The CDR3 has 12 residues. Method: immunoSEQ multiplex PCR; TCRdb's copy keeps in-frame clones and lacks some. The data show fewer than 40,000 clones, roughly 77% seen once. This chain links TRBV30 with TRBJ1-2; D unresolved. The sequence derives from a human donor in good health. Input material: memory (CD45RA-) CD4+ T cells from blood. Here the CDR3 DNA reads TGTGCCTGTCGAGAGGCCTCTTATGGCTACACCTTC. It specifies CACREASYGYTF.